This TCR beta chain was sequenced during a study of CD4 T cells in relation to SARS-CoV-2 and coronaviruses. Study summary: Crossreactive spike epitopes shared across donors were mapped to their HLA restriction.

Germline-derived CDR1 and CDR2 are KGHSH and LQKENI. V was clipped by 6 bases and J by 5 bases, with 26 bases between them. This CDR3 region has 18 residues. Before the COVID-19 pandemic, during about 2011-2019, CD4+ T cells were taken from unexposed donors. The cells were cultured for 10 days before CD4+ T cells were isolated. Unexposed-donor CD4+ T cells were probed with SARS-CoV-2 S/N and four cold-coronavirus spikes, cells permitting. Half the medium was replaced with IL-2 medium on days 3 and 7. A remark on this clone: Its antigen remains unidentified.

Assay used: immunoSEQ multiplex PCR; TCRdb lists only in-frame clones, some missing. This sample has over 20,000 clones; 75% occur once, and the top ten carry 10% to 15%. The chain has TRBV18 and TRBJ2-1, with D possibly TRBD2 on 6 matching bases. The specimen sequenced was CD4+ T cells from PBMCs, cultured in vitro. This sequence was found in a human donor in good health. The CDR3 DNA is TGTGCCAGCTCTCCTAGCGAAGGGGCTGGATCTTATAACAATGAGCAGTTCTTC. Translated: CASSPSEGAGSYNNEQFF.